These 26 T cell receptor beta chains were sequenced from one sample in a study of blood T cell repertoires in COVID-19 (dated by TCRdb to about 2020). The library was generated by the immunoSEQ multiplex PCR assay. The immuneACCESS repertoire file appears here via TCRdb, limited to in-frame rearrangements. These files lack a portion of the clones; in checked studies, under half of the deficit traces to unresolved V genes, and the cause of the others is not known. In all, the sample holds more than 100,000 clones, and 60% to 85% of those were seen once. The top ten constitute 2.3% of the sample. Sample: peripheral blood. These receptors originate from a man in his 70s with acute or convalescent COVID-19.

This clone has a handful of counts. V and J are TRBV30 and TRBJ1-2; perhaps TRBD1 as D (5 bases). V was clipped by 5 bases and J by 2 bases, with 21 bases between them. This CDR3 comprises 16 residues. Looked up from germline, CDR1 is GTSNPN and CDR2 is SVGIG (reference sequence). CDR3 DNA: TGTGCCTGGGGGGGAGGACCACTTCGCTTAAACTATGGCTACACCTTC. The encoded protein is CAWGGGPLRLNYGYTF.

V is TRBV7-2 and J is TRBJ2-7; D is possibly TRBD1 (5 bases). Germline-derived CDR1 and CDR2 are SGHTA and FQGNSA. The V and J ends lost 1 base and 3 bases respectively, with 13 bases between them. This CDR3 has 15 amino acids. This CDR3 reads CASSLVGRVSYEQYF. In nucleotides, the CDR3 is TGTGCCAGCAGCTTAGTGGGCAGGGTGAGCTACGAGCAGTACTTC.

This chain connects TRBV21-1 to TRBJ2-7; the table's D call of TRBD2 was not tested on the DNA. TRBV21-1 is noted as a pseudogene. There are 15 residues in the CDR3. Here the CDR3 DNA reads TGTGCCAGCAGCAGTATTCTAGCGGGGGATTACGAGCAGTACTTC. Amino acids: CASSSILAGDYEQYF.

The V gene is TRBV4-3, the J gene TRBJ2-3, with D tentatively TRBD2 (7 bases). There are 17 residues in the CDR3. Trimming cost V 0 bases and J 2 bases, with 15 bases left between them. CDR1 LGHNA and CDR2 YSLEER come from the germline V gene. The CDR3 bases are TGCGCCAGCAGCCAAGACAAGGGGGGGGCCTTCACAGATACGCAGTATTTT. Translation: CASSQDKGGAFTDTQYF.

The CDR3 nucleotides are TGCGCCAGCAGCTTGTTTGGGGGGGGATCAGATACGCAGTATTTT. This encodes CASSLFGGGSDTQYF. The J gene is TRBJ2-3, the V gene TRBV5-1; TRBD2 agrees at 7 bases. The CDR3 has 15 amino acids. The J segment lost 4 bases and the V segment lost 1 base, leaving 6 bases of the junction unmatched. Germline CDR1 SGHRS, CDR2 YFSETQ.

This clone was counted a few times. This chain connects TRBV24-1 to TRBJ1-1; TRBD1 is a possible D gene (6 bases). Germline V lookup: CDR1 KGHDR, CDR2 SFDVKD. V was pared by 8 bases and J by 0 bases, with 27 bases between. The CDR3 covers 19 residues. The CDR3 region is CATTKPDRPGCPLNTEAFF. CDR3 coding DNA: TGTGCCACCACTAAACCCGACAGGCCCGGTTGCCCTTTGAACACTGAAGCTTTCTTT.

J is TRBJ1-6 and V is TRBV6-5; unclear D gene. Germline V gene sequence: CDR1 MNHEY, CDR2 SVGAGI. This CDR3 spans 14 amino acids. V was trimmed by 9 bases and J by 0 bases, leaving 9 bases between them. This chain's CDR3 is CASEESSYNSPLHF. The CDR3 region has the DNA TGTGCCAGTGAAGAGAGCTCCTATAATTCACCCCTCCACTTT.

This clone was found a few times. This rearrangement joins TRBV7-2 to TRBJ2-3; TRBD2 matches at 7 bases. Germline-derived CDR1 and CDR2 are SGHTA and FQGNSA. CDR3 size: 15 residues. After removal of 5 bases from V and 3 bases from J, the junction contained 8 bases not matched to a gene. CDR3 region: CASSPQSGETDTQYF. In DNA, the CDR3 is TGTGCCAGCAGCCCACAGAGCGGGGAGACAGATACGCAGTATTTT.

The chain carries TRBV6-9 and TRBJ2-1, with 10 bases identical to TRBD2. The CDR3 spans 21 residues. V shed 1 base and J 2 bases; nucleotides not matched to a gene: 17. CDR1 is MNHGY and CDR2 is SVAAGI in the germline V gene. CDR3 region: CASSYFPLEAGGQNAYNEQFF. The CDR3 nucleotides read TGTGCCAGCAGTTATTTCCCCCTTGAAGCGGGGGGGCAGAACGCCTACAATGAGCAGTTCTTC.

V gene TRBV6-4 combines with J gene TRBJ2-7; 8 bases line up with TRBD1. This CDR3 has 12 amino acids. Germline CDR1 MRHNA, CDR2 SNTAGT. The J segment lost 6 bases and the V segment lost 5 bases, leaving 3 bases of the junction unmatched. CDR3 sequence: CASSQGAGEQYF. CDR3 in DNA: TGTGCCAGCAGTCAGGGGGCTGGCGAGCAGTACTTC.

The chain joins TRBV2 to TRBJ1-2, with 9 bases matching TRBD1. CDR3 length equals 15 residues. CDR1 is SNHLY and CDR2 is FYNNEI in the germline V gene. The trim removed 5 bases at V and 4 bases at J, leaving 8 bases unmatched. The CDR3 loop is CASSPRQGGIYGYTF. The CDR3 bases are TGTGCCAGCAGTCCACGACAGGGGGGTATCTATGGCTACACCTTC.

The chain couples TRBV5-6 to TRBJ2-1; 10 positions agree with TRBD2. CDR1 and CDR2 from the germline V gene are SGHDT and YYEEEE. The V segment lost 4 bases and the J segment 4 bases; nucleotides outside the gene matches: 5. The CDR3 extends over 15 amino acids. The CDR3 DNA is TGTGCCAGCAGCGTAGGACTAGCGGTATACAATGAGCAGTTCTTC. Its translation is CASSVGLAVYNEQFF.

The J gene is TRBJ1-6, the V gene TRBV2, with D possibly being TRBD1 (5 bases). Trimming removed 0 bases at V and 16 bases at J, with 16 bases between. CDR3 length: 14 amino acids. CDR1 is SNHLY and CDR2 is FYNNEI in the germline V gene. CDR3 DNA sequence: TGTGCCAGCAGTGAAGCGCGGGACTCCCGAAAGCTCCACTTT. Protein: CASSEARDSRKLHF. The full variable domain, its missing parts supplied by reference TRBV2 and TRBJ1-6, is EPEVTQTPSHQVTQMGQEVILRCVPISNHLYFYWYRQILGQKVEFLVSFYNNEISEKSEIFDDQFSVERPDGSNFTLKIRSTKLEDSAMYFCASSEARDSRKLHFGNGTRLTVT.

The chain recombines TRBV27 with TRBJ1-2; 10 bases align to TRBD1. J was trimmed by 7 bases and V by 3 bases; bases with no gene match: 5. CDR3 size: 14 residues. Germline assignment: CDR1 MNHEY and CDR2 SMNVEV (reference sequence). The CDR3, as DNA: TGTGCCAGCAGTTTGAGGCGGGACAGGGGTGGCTACACCTTC. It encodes CASSLRRDRGGYTF.

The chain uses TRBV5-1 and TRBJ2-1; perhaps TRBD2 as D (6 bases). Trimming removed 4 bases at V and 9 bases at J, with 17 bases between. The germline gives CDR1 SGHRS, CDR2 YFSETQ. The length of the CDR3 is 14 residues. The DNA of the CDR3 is TGCGCCAGCAGCCCGACAAGGGCGCGGGGTGAGCAGTTCTTC. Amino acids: CASSPTRARGEQFF.

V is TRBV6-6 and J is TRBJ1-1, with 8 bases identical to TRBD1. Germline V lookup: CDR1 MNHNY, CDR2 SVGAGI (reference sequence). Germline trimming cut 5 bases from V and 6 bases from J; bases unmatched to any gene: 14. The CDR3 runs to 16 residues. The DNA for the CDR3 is TGTGCCAGCAGTCGACAGGGGCAGGCTGCCGGGGCTGAAGCTTTCTTT. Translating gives CASSRQGQAAGAEAFF.

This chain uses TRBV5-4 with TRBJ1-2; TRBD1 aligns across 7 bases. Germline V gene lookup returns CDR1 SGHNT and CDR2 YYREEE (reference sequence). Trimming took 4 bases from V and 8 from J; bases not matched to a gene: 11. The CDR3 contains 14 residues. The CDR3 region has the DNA TGTGCCAGCAGCCCACAACAGGGGATCGTGGGCTACACCTTC. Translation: CASSPQQGIVGYTF.

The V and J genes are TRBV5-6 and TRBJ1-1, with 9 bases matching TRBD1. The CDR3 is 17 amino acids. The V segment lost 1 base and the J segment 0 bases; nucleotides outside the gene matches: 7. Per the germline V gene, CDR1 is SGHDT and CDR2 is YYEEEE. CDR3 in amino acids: CASSLMGTGSVNTEAFF. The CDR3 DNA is TGTGCCAGCAGCTTGATGGGGACAGGGTCGGTGAACACTGAAGCTTTCTTT.

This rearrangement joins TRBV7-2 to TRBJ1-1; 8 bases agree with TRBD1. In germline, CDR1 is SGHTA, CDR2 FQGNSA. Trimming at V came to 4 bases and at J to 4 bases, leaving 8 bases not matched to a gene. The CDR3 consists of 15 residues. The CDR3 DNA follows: TGTGCCAGCAGCTCCAATCAGGGGGCTGGCACTGAAGCTTTCTTT. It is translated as CASSSNQGAGTEAFF.

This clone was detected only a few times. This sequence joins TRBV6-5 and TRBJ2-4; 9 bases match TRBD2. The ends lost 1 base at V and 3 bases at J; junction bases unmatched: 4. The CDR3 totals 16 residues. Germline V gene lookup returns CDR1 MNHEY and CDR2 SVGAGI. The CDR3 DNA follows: TGTGCCAGCAGTTACTGGGCGGGGGGGATCAAAAACATTCAGTACTTC. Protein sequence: CASSYWAGGIKNIQYF.

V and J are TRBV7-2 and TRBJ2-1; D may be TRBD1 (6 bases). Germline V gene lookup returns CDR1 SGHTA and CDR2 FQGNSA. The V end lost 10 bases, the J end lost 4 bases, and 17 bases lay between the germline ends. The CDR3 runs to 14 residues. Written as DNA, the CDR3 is TGTGCCAAGTCAGAGTCAGGGGCTTACAATGAGCAGTTCTTC. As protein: CAKSESGAYNEQFF. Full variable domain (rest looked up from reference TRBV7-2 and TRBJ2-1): GAGVSQSPSNKVTEKGKDVELRCDPISGHTALYWYRQSLGQGLEFLIYFQGNSAPDKSGLPSDRFSAERTGGSVSTLTIQRTQQEDSAVYLCAKSESGAYNEQFFGPGTRLTVL.

Here the CDR3 DNA reads TGTGCCAGCAGCCAAGCGGCCAGCGGGGGGGTCGCAGATACGCAGTATTTT. It encodes CASSQAASGGVADTQYF. The V and J genes are TRBV7-6 and TRBJ2-3, with 10 bases aligning to TRBD2. Trimming took 5 bases from V and 4 from J; bases not matched to a gene: 12. CDR1 and CDR2 (germline): SGHVS, FNYEAQ. The length of the CDR3 is 17 residues.

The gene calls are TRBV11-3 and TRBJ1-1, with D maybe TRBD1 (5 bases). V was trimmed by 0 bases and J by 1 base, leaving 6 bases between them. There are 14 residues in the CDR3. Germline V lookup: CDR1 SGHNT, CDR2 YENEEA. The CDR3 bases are TGTGCCAGCAGCTTAGAGGGGCCGAACACTGAAGCTTTCTTT. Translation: CASSLEGPNTEAFF. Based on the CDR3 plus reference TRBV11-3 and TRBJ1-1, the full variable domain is EAGVVQSPRYKIIEKKQPVAFWCNPISGHNTLYWYLQNLGQGPELLIRYENEEAVDDSQLPKDRFSAERLKGVDSTLKIQPAELGDSAVYLCASSLEGPNTEAFFGQGTRLTVV.

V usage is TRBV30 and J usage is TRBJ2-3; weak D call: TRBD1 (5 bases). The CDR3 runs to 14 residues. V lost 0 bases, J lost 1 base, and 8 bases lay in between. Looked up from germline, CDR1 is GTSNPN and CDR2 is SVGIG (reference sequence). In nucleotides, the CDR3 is TGTGCCTGGAGTGTCAGGGTTGGCACAGATACGCAGTATTTT. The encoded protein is CAWSVRVGTDTQYF.

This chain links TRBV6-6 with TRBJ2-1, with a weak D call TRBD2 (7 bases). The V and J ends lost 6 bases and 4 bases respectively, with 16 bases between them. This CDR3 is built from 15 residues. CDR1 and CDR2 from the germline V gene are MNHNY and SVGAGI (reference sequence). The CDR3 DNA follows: TGTGCCAGCAGCGACCGGGGGGCGGGGTACAATGAGCAGTTCTTC. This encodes CASSDRGAGYNEQFF.

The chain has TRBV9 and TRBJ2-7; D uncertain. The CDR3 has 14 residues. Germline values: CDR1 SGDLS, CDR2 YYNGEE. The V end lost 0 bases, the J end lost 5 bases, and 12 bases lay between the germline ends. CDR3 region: CASSVELRSDEQYF. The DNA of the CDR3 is TGTGCCAGCAGCGTAGAGCTTAGATCGGACGAGCAGTACTTC.